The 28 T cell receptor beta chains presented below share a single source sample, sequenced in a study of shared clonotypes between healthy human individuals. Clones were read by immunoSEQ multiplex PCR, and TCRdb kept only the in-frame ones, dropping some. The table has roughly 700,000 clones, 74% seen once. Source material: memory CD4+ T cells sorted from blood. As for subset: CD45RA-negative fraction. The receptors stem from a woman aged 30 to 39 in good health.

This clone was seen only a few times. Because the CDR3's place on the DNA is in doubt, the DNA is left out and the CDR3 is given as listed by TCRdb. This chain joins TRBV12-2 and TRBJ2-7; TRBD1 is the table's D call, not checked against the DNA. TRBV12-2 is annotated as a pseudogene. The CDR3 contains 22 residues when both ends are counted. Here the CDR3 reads CASRSREQGRYVCGTASYEQYF.

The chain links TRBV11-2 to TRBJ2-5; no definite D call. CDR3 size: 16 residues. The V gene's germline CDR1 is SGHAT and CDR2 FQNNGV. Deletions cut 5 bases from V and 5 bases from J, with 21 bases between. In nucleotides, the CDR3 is TGTGCCAGCAGCAAAGAGGTGGCGCGCCATGGGGAGACCCAGTACTTC. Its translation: CASSKEVARHGETQYF. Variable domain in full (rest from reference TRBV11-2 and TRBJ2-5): EAGVAQSPRYKIIEKRQSVAFWCNPISGHATLYWYQQILGQGPKLLIQFQNNGVVDDSQLPKDRFSAERLKGVDSTLKIQPAKLEDSAVYLCASSKEVARHGETQYFGPGTRLLVL.

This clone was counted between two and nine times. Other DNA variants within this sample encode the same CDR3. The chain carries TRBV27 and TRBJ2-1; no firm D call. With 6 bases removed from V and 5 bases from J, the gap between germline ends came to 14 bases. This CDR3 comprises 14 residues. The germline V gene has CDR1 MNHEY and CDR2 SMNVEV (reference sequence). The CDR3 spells CASSRTPLHNEQFF. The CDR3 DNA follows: TGTGCCAGCAGCCGTACTCCCCTCCACAATGAGCAGTTCTTC.

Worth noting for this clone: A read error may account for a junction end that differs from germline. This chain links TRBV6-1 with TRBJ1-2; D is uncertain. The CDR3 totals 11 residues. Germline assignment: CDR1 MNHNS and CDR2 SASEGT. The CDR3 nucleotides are TGTGCCAGCAGTGAACTGTTAGGTCGTGGATTC. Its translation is CASSELLGRGF.

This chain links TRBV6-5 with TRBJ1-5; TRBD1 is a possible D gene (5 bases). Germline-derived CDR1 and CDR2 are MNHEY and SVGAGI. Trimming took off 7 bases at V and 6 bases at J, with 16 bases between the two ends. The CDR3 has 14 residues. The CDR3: CASTVDTRGQPQHF. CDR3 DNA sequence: TGTGCCAGCACGGTGGACACCCGTGGTCAGCCCCAGCATTTT.

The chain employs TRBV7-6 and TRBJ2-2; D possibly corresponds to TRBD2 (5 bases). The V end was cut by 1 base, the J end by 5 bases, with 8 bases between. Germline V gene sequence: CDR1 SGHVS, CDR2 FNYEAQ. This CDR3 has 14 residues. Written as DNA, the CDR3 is TGTGCCAGCAGCTTAGTTCGCGGGACCGGGGAGCTGTTTTTT. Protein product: CASSLVRGTGELFF.

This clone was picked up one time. CDR3 nucleotide sequence: TGTGCCAGCAGTGAAGCGCGATACGAGCAGTACTTC. Its protein is CASSEARYEQYF. The V call is TRBV2, the J call TRBJ2-7; no clear D gene. The CDR3 sequence is 12 residues long. The V and J ends lost 0 bases and 4 bases respectively, with 4 bases between them. Germline CDR1 and CDR2: SNHLY and FYNNEI.

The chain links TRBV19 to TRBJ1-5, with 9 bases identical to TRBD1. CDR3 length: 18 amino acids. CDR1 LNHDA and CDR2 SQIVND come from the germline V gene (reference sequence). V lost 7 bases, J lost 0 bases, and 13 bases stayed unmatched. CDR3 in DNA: TGTGCCAGTAACCGGGGACAGGGCCCCATCTATAGCAATCAGCCCCAGCATTTT. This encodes CASNRGQGPIYSNQPQHF.

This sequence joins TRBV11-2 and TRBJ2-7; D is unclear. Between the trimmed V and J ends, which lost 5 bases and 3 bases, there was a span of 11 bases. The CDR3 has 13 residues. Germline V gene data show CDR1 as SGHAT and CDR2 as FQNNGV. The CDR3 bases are TGTGCCAGCAGCGAAAGGACCAGCTACGAGCAGTACTTC. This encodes CASSERTSYEQYF.

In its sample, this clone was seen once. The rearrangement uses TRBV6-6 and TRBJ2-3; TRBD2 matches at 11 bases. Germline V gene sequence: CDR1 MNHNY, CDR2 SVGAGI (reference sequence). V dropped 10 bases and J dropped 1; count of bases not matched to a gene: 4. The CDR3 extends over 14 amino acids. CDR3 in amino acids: CATRSGRGTDTQYF. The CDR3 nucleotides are TGTGCCACTCGTAGCGGGAGGGGCACAGATACGCAGTATTTT.

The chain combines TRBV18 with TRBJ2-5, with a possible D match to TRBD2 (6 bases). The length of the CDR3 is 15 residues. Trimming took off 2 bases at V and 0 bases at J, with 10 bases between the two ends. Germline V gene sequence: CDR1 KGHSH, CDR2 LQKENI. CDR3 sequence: CASSPWGDHQETQYF. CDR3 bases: TGTGCCAGCTCACCATGGGGGGACCACCAAGAGACCCAGTACTTC.

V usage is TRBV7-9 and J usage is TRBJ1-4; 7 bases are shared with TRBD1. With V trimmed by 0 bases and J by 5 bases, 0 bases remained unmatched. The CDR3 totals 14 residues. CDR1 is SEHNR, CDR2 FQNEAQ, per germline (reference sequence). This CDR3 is CASSLAGGNEKLFF. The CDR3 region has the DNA TGTGCCAGCAGCTTAGCAGGGGGCAATGAAAAACTGTTTTTT.

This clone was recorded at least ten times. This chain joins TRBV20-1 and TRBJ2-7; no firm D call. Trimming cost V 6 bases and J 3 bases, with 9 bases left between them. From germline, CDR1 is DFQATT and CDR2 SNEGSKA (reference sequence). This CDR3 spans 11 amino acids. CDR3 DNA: TGCAGTGCCTCTGACAACTACGAGCAGTACTTC. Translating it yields CSASDNYEQYF.

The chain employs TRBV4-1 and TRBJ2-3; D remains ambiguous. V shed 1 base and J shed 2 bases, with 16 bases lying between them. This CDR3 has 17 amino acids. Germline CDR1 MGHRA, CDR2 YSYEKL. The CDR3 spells CASSQVSLGKYTDTQYF. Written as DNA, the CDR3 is TGCGCCAGCAGCCAAGTCTCCCTTGGAAAGTACACAGATACGCAGTATTTT.

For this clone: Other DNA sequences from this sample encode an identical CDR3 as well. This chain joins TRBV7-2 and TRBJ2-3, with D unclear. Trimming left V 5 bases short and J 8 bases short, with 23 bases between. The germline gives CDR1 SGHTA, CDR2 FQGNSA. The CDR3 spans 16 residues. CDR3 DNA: TGTGCCAGCAGCCCGAGTCCCTGGGCAGAGTCAGGTACGCAGTATTTT. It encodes CASSPSPWAESGTQYF.

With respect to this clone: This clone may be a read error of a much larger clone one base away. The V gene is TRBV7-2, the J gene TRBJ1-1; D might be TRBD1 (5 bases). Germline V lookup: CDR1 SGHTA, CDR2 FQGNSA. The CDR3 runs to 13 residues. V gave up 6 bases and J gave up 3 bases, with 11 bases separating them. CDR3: CASRSQGDTEAFF. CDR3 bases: TGTGCCAGCAGATCTCAGGGAGACACTGAAGCTTTCTTT.

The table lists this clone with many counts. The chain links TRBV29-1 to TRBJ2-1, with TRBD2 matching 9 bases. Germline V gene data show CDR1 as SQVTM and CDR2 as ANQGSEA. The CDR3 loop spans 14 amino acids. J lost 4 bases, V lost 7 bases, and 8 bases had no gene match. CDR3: CSALPSGTYNEQFF. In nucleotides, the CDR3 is TGCAGCGCCCTCCCTAGCGGGACGTACAATGAGCAGTTCTTC.

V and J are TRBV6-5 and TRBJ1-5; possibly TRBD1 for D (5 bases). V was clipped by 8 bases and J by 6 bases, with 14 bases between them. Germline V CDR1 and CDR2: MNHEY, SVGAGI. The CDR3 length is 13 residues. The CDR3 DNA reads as TGTGCCAGCGCGAACCAGGGCTCTCAGCCCCAGCATTTT. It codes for CASANQGSQPQHF.

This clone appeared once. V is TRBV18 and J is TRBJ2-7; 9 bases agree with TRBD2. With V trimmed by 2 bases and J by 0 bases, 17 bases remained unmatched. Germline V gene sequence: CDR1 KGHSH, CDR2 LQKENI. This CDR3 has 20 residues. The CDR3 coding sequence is TGTGCCAGCTCACCAACTCGAGCCTATGGTGCTAGCGGGACCTCCTACGAGCAGTACTTC. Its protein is CASSPTRAYGASGTSYEQYF.

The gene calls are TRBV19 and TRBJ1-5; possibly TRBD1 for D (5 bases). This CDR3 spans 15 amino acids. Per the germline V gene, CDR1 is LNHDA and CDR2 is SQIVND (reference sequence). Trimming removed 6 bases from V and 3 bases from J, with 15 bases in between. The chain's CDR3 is CASSRAVNNNQPQHF. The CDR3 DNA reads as TGTGCCAGTAGCAGGGCGGTCAATAACAATCAGCCCCAGCATTTT.

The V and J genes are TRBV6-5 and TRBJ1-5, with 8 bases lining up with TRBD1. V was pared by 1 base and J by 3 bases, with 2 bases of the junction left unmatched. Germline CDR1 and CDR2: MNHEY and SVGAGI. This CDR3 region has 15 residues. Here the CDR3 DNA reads TGTGCCAGCAGTTACTTGGGACAGGACAATCAGCCCCAGCATTTT. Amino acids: CASSYLGQDNQPQHF.

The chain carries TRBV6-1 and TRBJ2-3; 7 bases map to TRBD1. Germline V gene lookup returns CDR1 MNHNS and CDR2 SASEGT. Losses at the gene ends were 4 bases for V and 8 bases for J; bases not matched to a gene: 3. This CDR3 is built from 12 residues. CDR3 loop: CASSGTGGTQYF. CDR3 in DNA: TGTGCCAGCAGTGGGACAGGAGGTACGCAGTATTTT.

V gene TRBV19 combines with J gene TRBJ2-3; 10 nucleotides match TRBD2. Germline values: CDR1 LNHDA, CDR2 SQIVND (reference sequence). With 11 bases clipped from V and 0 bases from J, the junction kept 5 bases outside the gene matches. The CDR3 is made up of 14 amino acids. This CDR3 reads CASGLAISTDTQYF. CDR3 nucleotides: TGTGCCTCGGGACTAGCGATTAGCACAGATACGCAGTATTTT.

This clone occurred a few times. CDR3 sequence reads: CASSQEQAGRTNEKLFF. CDR3 DNA sequence: TGCGCCAGCAGCCAAGAACAGGCCGGTCGGACTAATGAAAAACTGTTTTTT. The rearrangement joins TRBV4-1 to TRBJ1-4, with D possibly TRBD1 on 5 matching bases. In germline, CDR1 is MGHRA, CDR2 YSYEKL. The length of the CDR3 is 17 residues. V lost 0 bases and J 2 bases, leaving 13 bases between the germline ends.

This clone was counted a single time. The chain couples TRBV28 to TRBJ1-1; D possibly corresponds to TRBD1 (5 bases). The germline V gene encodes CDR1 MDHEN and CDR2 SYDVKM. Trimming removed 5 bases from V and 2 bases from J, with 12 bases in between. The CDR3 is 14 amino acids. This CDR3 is CASSTGTHNTEAFF. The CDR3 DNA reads TGTGCCAGCAGTACCGGGACGCATAACACTGAAGCTTTCTTT.

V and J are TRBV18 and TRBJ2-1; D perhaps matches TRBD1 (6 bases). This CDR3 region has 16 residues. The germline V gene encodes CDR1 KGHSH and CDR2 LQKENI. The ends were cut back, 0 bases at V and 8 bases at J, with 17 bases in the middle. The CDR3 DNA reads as TGTGCCAGCTCACCACCACGAGGGACACCCGGCCATGAGCAGTTCTTC. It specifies CASSPPRGTPGHEQFF.

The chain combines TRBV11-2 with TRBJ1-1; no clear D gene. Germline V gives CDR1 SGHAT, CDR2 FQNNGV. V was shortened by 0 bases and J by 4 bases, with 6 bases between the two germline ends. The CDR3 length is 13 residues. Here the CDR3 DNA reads TGTGCCAGCAGCTTAGATAAGTTCACTGAAGCTTTCTTT. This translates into CASSLDKFTEAFF. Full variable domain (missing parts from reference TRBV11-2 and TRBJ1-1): EAGVAQSPRYKIIEKRQSVAFWCNPISGHATLYWYQQILGQGPKLLIQFQNNGVVDDSQLPKDRFSAERLKGVDSTLKIQPAKLEDSAVYLCASSLDKFTEAFFGQGTRLTVV.

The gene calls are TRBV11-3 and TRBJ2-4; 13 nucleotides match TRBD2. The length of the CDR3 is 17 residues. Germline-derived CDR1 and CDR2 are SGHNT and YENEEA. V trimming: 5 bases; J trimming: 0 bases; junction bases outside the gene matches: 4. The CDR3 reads CASSTRTSGGAKNIQYF. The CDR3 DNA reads TGTGCCAGCAGCACCCGGACTAGCGGGGGAGCCAAAAACATTCAGTACTTC.